The sequence of this T cell receptor (beta chain) was determined in a study of PD-1 blockade in classical Hodgkin lymphoma. The table lists this clone with a count of one. Trimming shortened V by 5 bases and J by 4 bases, and 12 bases separated the two germline ends. Germline V gene lookup returns CDR1 LNHNV and CDR2 YYDKDF (reference sequence). The CDR3 is 15 amino acids. The time point is: cycle 4 day 1 (C4D1), after 6 weeks of nivolumab. Relapses following autologous stem cell transplantation were seen in all patients, with brentuximab vedotin exposure varying. The assay was immunoSEQ multiplex PCR, and TCRdb's table has in-frame clones only and misses some. Here the sample spans 15,000 to 20,000 clones, approximately 80% being singletons.

V and J are TRBV15 and TRBJ2-6; D unresolved. This TCR derives from a human donor with classical Hodgkin lymphoma. Material: peripheral blood mononuclear cells (PBMCs), obtained before the fourth cycle of nivolumab. The CDR3 sequence: CATSGRAAGANVLTF. For the CDR3, the DNA is TGTGCCACCAGCGGAAGGGCGGCCGGGGCCAACGTCCTGACTTTC. Full variable domain (missing parts from reference TRBV15 and TRBJ2-6): DAMVIQNPRYQVTQFGKPVTLSCSQTLNHNVMYWYQQKSSQAPKLLFHYYDKDFNNEADTPDNFQSRRPNTSFCFLDIRSPGLGDTAMYLCATSGRAAGANVLTFGAGSRLTVL.